Shown below are 26 T cell receptor beta chains from a single sample sequenced in a study of blood T cell repertoires in COVID-19. Generated by immunoSEQ multiplex PCR, the TCRdb table keeps only in-frame clones and is missing some. The sample contains roughly 160,000 clones, 70% to 85% of which appear only once. The sequenced material came from PBMCs or T cells enriched from blood (not recorded which). The receptors stem from a woman aged 70-85 years in a cohort exposed to, infected with or recovered from COVID-19 (not recorded which).

This sequence joins TRBV6-5 and TRBJ2-1, with D tentatively TRBD1 (7 bases). The CDR3 is 14 amino acids. V shed 6 bases and J shed 7 bases, with 16 bases lying between them. CDR1 is MNHEY, CDR2 SVGAGI, per germline. The CDR3 sequence is CASRPGGNSNEQFF. CDR3 sequence (DNA): TGTGCCAGCAGGCCAGGGGGGAATTCAAATGAGCAGTTCTTC.

The chain has TRBV6-2 or TRBV6-3 and TRBJ1-2; D call uncertain. Germline CDR1 and CDR2: MNHEY and SVGEGT. This CDR3 has 14 residues. V lost 0 bases, J lost 7 bases, and 12 bases lay in between. The CDR3 sequence: CASSYSIPAGGYTF. The CDR3 coding sequence is TGTGCCAGCAGTTACTCGATACCTGCCGGTGGCTACACCTTC.

The gene calls are TRBV4-3 and TRBJ1-5, with D maybe TRBD1 (5 bases). The V gene's germline CDR1 is LGHNA and CDR2 YSLEER. The V and J ends lost 0 bases and 5 bases respectively, with 8 bases between them. The CDR3 is 14 residues long. CDR3: CASSQDIGDQPQHF. The CDR3 DNA reads TGCGCCAGCAGCCAAGATATAGGGGATCAGCCCCAGCATTTT.

The rearrangement joins TRBV4-2 to TRBJ2-1, with D unclear. Trimming took 7 bases from V and 1 from J, leaving 11 bases between them. This CDR3 has 14 residues. Germline V gives CDR1 LGHNA, CDR2 YNFKEQ. The CDR3 loop is CASTRDSSYNEQFF. The CDR3 bases are TGTGCCAGCACCCGTGATAGTTCCTACAATGAGCAGTTCTTC.

The rearrangement uses TRBV6-5 and TRBJ2-3; the D gene is possibly TRBD1 (5 bases). This CDR3 is 15 amino acids long. V was clipped by 6 bases and J by 2 bases, with 15 bases between them. CDR1 MNHEY and CDR2 SVGAGI come from the germline V gene. This CDR3 is CASSPRRADTDTQYF. As DNA, the CDR3 is TGTGCCAGCAGCCCCCGCAGGGCCGACACAGATACGCAGTATTTT.

The V gene is TRBV6-2 or TRBV6-3, the J gene TRBJ2-7; D perhaps matches TRBD2 (7 bases). CDR3 length equals 15 residues. Between the trimmed V and J ends, which lost 3 bases and 3 bases, there was a span of 15 bases. CDR1 and CDR2 (germline): MNHEY, SVGEGT. CDR3 DNA sequence: TGTGCCAGCAGTTATGGCGAGGGAGGGGGCTACGAGCAGTACTTC. It translates to CASSYGEGGGYEQYF.

The gene calls are TRBV2 and TRBJ2-3, with 10 nucleotides matching TRBD1. CDR1 is SNHLY and CDR2 is FYNNEI in the germline V gene. This CDR3 comprises 15 residues. The J segment lost 3 bases and the V segment lost 5 bases, leaving 5 bases of the junction unmatched. The CDR3 sequence: CASSPRTGGTDTQYF. As DNA, the CDR3 is TGTGCCAGCAGTCCCCGGACAGGGGGAACAGATACGCAGTATTTT. Full variable domain (missing parts from reference TRBV2 and TRBJ2-3): EPEVTQTPSHQVTQMGQEVILRCVPISNHLYFYWYRQILGQKVEFLVSFYNNEISEKSEIFDDQFSVERPDGSNFTLKIRSTKLEDSAMYFCASSPRTGGTDTQYFGPGTRLTVL.

The chain is built from TRBV7-6 and TRBJ2-7; 7 bases align to TRBD2. Germline V lookup: CDR1 SGHVS, CDR2 FNYEAQ. Unmatched junction bases numbered 7, after V lost 1 base and J lost 4 bases. CDR3 length: 15 residues. The CDR3 DNA follows: TGTGCCAGCAGCTTAGTTGGCGGGAGTCTGTACGAGCAGTACTTC. Translated: CASSLVGGSLYEQYF.

V usage is TRBV5-1 and J usage is TRBJ1-4; D might be TRBD1 (5 bases). The ends were cut back, 4 bases at V and 8 bases at J, with 12 bases in the middle. Germline assignment: CDR1 SGHRS and CDR2 YFSETQ. The CDR3 consists of 13 residues. The CDR3 DNA is TGCGCCAGCAGCCGGGGGAGGGGAGAAAAACTGTTTTTT. Amino acid sequence: CASSRGRGEKLFF.

The chain uses TRBV6-5 and TRBJ1-5; tentative D call: TRBD1 (6 bases). This CDR3 spans 13 amino acids. The ends were cut back, 6 bases at V and 4 bases at J, with 10 bases in the middle. Germline values: CDR1 MNHEY, CDR2 SVGAGI. The CDR3 DNA is TGTGCCAGCAGCCGGGACACTAATCAGCCCCAGCATTTT. The encoded protein is CASSRDTNQPQHF.

The rearrangement joins TRBV7-8 to TRBJ1-5; possible D gene TRBD1, 6 bases. V was cut by 1 base and J by 0 bases, with 10 bases left in between. The V gene's germline CDR1 is SGHVS and CDR2 FQNEAQ. The CDR3 consists of 16 residues. CDR3 region: CASSLGSGVSNQPQHF. The CDR3 DNA follows: TGTGCCAGCAGCTTAGGGTCAGGGGTTAGCAATCAGCCCCAGCATTTT.

The rearrangement uses TRBV28 and TRBJ1-4; D remains ambiguous. CDR3 size: 18 residues. Per the germline V gene, CDR1 is MDHEN and CDR2 is SYDVKM. Trimming took off 8 bases at V and 5 bases at J, with 27 bases between the two ends. Here the CDR3 DNA reads TGTGCCAGCCTGGCCGCGATGCAGGTTGCGATTGGAAATGAAAAACTGTTTTTT. This translates into CASLAAMQVAIGNEKLFF.

The chain employs TRBV5-1 and TRBJ2-1; D is unresolved. CDR1 is SGHRS and CDR2 is YFSETQ in the germline V gene. V lost 1 base and J lost 5, with 4 bases in between. The CDR3 loop spans 12 amino acids. The CDR3 reads CASSLTNNEQFF. CDR3 nucleotide sequence: TGCGCCAGCAGCTTGACTAACAATGAGCAGTTCTTC.

The V call is TRBV29-1, the J call TRBJ2-4; possible D gene TRBD2, 5 bases. The CDR3 sequence is 13 residues long. Germline CDR1 is SQVTM and CDR2 is ANQGSEA. V gave up 0 bases and J gave up 9 bases, with 12 bases separating them. The CDR3 DNA reads TGCAGCGTTGAAGAGCGGGTGGGTGGCATTCAGTACTTC. Translation: CSVEERVGGIQYF.

The V gene is TRBV7-2, the J gene TRBJ1-1, with 8 bases fitting TRBD1. The J segment lost 6 bases and the V segment lost 4 bases, leaving 7 bases of the junction unmatched. CDR1 is SGHTA and CDR2 is FQGNSA in the germline V gene. This CDR3 has 14 amino acids. The CDR3 loop reads CASSSTQGVAEAFF. The CDR3 DNA follows: TGTGCCAGCAGCTCCACACAGGGGGTCGCTGAAGCTTTCTTT.

This chain joins TRBV7-9 and TRBJ2-7, with a possible D match to TRBD2 (6 bases). The CDR3 totals 14 residues. The germline CDR1 and CDR2 sequences are SEHNR and FQNEAQ (reference sequence). Trimming took off 4 bases at V and 2 bases at J, with 12 bases between the two ends. For the CDR3, the DNA is TGTGCCAGCAGCTGGGGCGGGGCGACCTACGAGCAGTACTTC. Amino acids: CASSWGGATYEQYF.

V and J are TRBV2 and TRBJ1-5; 7 nucleotides align to TRBD1. The CDR3 is 14 amino acids. Looked up from germline, CDR1 is SNHLY and CDR2 is FYNNEI. V was clipped by 5 bases and J by 7 bases; unmatched bases: 8. The CDR3 loop is CASSKQGIGQPQHF. The DNA of the CDR3 is TGTGCCAGCAGTAAACAGGGGATTGGGCAGCCCCAGCATTTT.

The rearrangement uses TRBV7-8 and TRBJ2-5; D unclear. This CDR3 is 14 amino acids long. The V gene lost 7 bases and the J gene lost 2 bases, with 14 bases spanning the gap. CDR1 and CDR2 (germline): SGHVS, FQNEAQ. The DNA of the CDR3 is TGTGCCAGCAAACAAATGCGGCTTCAAGAGACCCAGTACTTC. Amino acids: CASKQMRLQETQYF. Variable domain in full (rest from reference TRBV7-8 and TRBJ2-5): GAGVSQSPRYKVAKRGQDVALRCDPISGHVSLFWYQQALGQGPEFLTYFQNEAQLDKSGLPSDRFFAERPEGSVSTLKIQRTQQEDSAVYLCASKQMRLQETQYFGPGTRLLVL.

The V call is TRBV5-1, the J call TRBJ2-7; D unresolved. The CDR3 consists of 14 residues. Looked up from germline, CDR1 is SGHRS and CDR2 is YFSETQ. The germline V and J ends were trimmed by 0 bases and 3 bases, with 10 bases remaining between them. CDR3 DNA sequence: TGCGCCAGCAGCTTGGGGCCCTCTCTCTACGAGCAGTACTTC. Residues: CASSLGPSLYEQYF.

The V call is TRBV28, the J call TRBJ1-4; D possibly corresponds to TRBD1 (5 bases). In germline, CDR1 is MDHEN, CDR2 SYDVKM. Trimming took 2 bases from V and 1 from J, leaving 5 bases between them. The CDR3 contains 14 residues. The CDR3 is CASSLTGTNEKLFF. Here the CDR3 DNA reads TGTGCCAGCAGTTTAACAGGAACTAATGAAAAACTGTTTTTT.

In this sample, this clone turned up a few times. This chain links TRBV7-9 with TRBJ2-3; 7 nucleotides line up with TRBD2. In germline, CDR1 is SEHNR, CDR2 FQNEAQ (reference sequence). This CDR3 is 15 amino acids long. J was trimmed by 1 base and V by 9 bases; bases with no gene match: 10. CDR3 nucleotide sequence: TGTGCCAGTAGTCCACTAGCGATAGGCACAGATACGCAGTATTTT. Translated, it gives CASSPLAIGTDTQYF.

This chain links TRBV9 with TRBJ2-2; D is possibly TRBD2 (6 bases). The CDR3 has 15 amino acids. Trimming removed 3 bases at V and 2 bases at J, with 11 bases between. Germline loops: CDR1 SGDLS, CDR2 YYNGEE. This CDR3 is CASSAWGLNTGELFF. The CDR3 nucleotides are TGTGCCAGCAGCGCGTGGGGACTTAACACCGGGGAGCTGTTTTTT.

V usage is TRBV27 and J usage is TRBJ1-1; a possible D gene is TRBD1 (5 bases). V gave up 3 bases and J gave up 4 bases, with 12 bases separating them. Germline V CDR1 and CDR2: MNHEY, SMNVEV (reference sequence). The length of the CDR3 is 14 residues. Written as DNA, the CDR3 is TGTGCCAGCAGTTTTGGGCCTAGGGGCACTGAAGCTTTCTTT. This encodes CASSFGPRGTEAFF.

The CDR3 DNA sequence: TGCGCCAGCAGCTTGGACGCAGGTCAAGAGACCCAGTACTTC. Its protein is CASSLDAGQETQYF. The rearrangement joins TRBV5-1 to TRBJ2-5, with unresolved D. The germline V and J ends were trimmed by 0 bases and 2 bases, with 8 bases remaining between them. Germline lookup yields CDR1 SGHRS and CDR2 YFSETQ. The length of the CDR3 is 14 residues.

The V call is TRBV6-5, the J call TRBJ2-1, with TRBD2 matching over 8 bases. The CDR3 totals 13 residues. V lost 6 bases to trimming and J lost 6 bases; unmatched junction nucleotides: 4. Germline-derived CDR1 and CDR2 are MNHEY and SVGAGI. CDR3 region: CASRGLAGNEQFF. DNA for the CDR3: TGTGCCAGCAGGGGCCTAGCGGGCAATGAGCAGTTCTTC.

The chain uses TRBV7-9 and TRBJ1-2; 7 bases match TRBD1. This CDR3 spans 13 amino acids. The V gene end was trimmed by 6 bases and the J gene end by 6 bases; junction bases not matched to a gene: 7. Germline V gene sequence: CDR1 SEHNR, CDR2 FQNEAQ (reference sequence). CDR3 nucleotide sequence: TGTGCCAGCAGAAGGGGGCCTTTGAATGGCTACACCTTC. Amino acid sequence: CASRRGPLNGYTF. Complete variable domain (other parts from reference TRBV7-9 and TRBJ1-2): DTGVSQNPRHKITKRGQNVTFRCDPISEHNRLYWYRQTLGQGPEFLTYFQNEAQLEKSRLLSDRFSAERPKGSFSTLEIQRTEQGDSAMYLCASRRGPLNGYTFGSGTRLTVV.